Sequencing of this T cell receptor beta chain was carried out in a study of shared clonotypes between healthy human individuals (dated by TCRdb to 2018 to 2020). Regarding the complete study: The cohort comprised two women and three men aged 18 to 49 years. For each donor, CD4 naive and CD4 memory were each run on three plates, CD8 naive on two plates, and CD8 memory on one plate. The study deeply sequenced blood TCR repertoires of five healthy adults to estimate repertoire size and the extent of clonotype sharing between individuals. To increase sequencing depth and limit assay-specific biases, TCR repertoire library preparation and sequencing were carried out by different laboratories using diverse techniques. Per donor, leukapheresis produced somewhere between about 0.94 and 9.5 billion PBMCs. Broader findings and caveats from the paper: Based on pairwise subsampling, the degree of clonotype sharing among donors was expected to be affected by sequencing depth. Across a handful of donors, approximately 5% of naive CD4, over 3% of naive CD8, roughly 2.2% of memory CD4, and around 0.4% of memory CD8 clonotypes were shared. The small number of donors limited the genetic and exposure-history diversity represented. Clonotypes shared by all four sorted-subset donors showed higher generation probabilities than non-shared clonotypes. Only blood was sampled, and tissue TCR repertoires likely differ from those in blood. Incomplete sequencing was indicated by rarefaction of sorted-subset datasets, despite the large sequencing depth. Larger estimated clonotype richness was generally found for naive subsets than for memory subsets.

Using the deep immunoSEQ assay, TCR CDR3 regions were amplified from genomic DNA by multiplex PCR. Genomic DNA extracted from each cell subset was distributed evenly over all wells of several immunoSEQ 96-well plates, and each plate served as one replicate. For sorted subsets, 200 to 250 ng genomic DNA, equal to about 30,000 T cell genomes, was loaded into each replicate PCR. Purified libraries were quantified with a Qubit 3.0 fluorometer, sized on a Bioanalyzer 2100, and re-quantified with the KAPA Library Quantification kit. A separate single-read 150-cycle Illumina NextSeq 550 flow cell was used to sequence each immunoSEQ 96-well plate. The source study handled its data this way. The immunoSEQ output contained only junctional sequences without quality scores, so filtering could not match that applied to full-length reads. To assign V/J genes and CDR3, sequences were annotated against IMGT germline references using PyIR, a Python wrapper for IgBLAST v1.9. Reads were removed for weak V/J assignments (E-value above 1e-6), missing CDR3, stop codons, out-of-frame junctions, or ambiguous translated residues. V3J clonotypes were defined as sequences sharing the same inferred V gene, J gene, and CDR3 amino acid sequence. Percentage overlap between repertoires was computed as shared unique clonotypes divided by the size of the smaller repertoire. RTK rarefaction, the Chao1 estimator, and Recon v2.1 estimates of unobserved clonotypes were used to assess repertoire richness. Generation probabilities for all TCRbeta clonotypes obtained by the gDNA method from a handful of donors were computed using OLGA. TCRdb's version of the immuneACCESS table is confined to in-frame rearrangements and falls short of the full clone set. An unresolved V gene accounts for under half of the shortfall where checked; the remainder is of unknown origin. The DNA gave D and trimming, while V, J and clone size come from that table. The sample table records around 2.5 million clones; 93% of these occur just once. The ten largest clones capture about 0.39% of the sample.

As to this clone: Its antigen is still unknown. No base qualities exist here, and no much larger clone lies one base off it.

Donors were healthy HIV-negative adults with no recently reported acute infections or vaccinations. All donors were Caucasian adults living in Nashville, Tennessee, USA. CD4+ T cells were enriched by magnetic negative selection, after which naive cells were positively selected on CD45RA and the negative fraction was taken as the memory subset. Blood was collected by leukapheresis, and PBMCs were isolated by Ficoll-Histopaque density gradient centrifugation and then cryopreserved in liquid nitrogen vapor phase. Analytical flow cytometry was used to check the purity and quantity of every magnetically sorted T cell population. From each sorted fraction, genomic DNA was isolated and quantified by UV absorbance on a Nanodrop 2000c. This TCR was sampled from a man aged 18 to 29 in good health. Some clones in this sample may be carry-over from other donors' samples. Sequences were obtained from naive CD4+ T cells from PBMCs. The sample's cell subset or site label is to be understood as: CD45RA+ positively selected.

The DNA sequence follows: TGTGCCAGCAGCTTGGTGGGGGGACTAGAGGAGACCCAGTACTTC. Translated, it reads CASSLVGGLEETQYF. The receptor chain draws on TRBV5-4 and TRBJ2-5; 8 bases in between match TRBD2. Here V drops 0 bases and J drops 5 bases, and the junction holds 6 bases not matched to any gene. The germline V gene (reference sequence) gives CDR1 as SGHNT and CDR2 as YYREEE. The CDR3 sequence holds 15 residues, the cysteine and phenylalanine included. Only the CDR3 region is kept as DNA, spanning 45 bases read in frame from base 1.